Described below is a single T cell receptor beta chain sequence and its context. Only in-frame clones appear in the TCRdb table, and some are missing; sequencing was by immunoSEQ multiplex PCR. The sample includes 190,000 or so clones, approximately 89% of them seen just once. This sample is drawn from a study of blood T cell repertoires in COVID-19. Overall study: Sources were T cells, B-cell-depleted T cells, or PBMCs; the material itself was cDNA or gDNA.

The V and J ends lost 3 bases and 1 base respectively, with 6 bases between them. Germline V gives CDR1 SGHNT, CDR2 YENEEA. CDR3 length equals 13 residues. The receptor was derived from a woman younger than 45 with acute or convalescent COVID-19. The sequenced material came from peripheral blood. The chain couples TRBV11-3 to TRBJ1-1, with unresolved D. CDR3 amino acids: CASSFTPNTEAFF. As DNA, the CDR3 is TGTGCCAGCAGCTTTACTCCGAACACTGAAGCTTTCTTT.